This T cell receptor (beta chain) was sequenced during a study of coeliac disease. Across the study: Each coeliac patient was active, refractory type I, or diet-controlled. Findings and caveats of the study: Lower clonality than controls marked TRB and TRG repertoires from active celiac intraepithelial and lamina propria samples.

Looked up from germline, CDR1 is SGHRS and CDR2 is YFSETQ. This CDR3 has 14 amino acids. Trimming took 0 bases from V and 1 from J, leaving 8 bases between them. A word on this clone: The antigen is unknown.

Profiled with immunoSEQ multiplex PCR; TCRdb holds only in-frame clones, not every one. The sample records 8,700 or so clones, approximately 67% being singletons. The clonotype comes from a woman in her sixties or seventies with celiac disease. Material: lamina propria lymphocytes from the gut. The rearrangement uses TRBV5-1 and TRBJ2-7, with TRBD1 as a possible D gene (5 bases). The CDR3 nucleotides are TGCGCCAGCAGCTTGGACAGGTTTTCCTACGAGCAGTACTTC. Its protein product is CASSLDRFSYEQYF.